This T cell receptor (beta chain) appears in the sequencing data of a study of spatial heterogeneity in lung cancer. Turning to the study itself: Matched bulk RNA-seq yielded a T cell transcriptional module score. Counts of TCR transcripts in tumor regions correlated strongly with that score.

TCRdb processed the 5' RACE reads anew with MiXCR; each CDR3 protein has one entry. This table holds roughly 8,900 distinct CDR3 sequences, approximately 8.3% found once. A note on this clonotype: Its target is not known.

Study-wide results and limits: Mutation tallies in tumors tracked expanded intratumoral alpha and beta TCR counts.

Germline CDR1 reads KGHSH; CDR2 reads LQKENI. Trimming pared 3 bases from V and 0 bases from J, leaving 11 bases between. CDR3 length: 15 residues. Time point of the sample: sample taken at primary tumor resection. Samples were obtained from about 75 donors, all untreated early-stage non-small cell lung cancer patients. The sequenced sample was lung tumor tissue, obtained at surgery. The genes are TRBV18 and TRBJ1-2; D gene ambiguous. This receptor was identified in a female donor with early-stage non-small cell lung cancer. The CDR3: CASSPGWEANYGYTF. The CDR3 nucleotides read TGTGCCAGCTCACCGGGGTGGGAAGCTAACTATGGCTACACCTTC.